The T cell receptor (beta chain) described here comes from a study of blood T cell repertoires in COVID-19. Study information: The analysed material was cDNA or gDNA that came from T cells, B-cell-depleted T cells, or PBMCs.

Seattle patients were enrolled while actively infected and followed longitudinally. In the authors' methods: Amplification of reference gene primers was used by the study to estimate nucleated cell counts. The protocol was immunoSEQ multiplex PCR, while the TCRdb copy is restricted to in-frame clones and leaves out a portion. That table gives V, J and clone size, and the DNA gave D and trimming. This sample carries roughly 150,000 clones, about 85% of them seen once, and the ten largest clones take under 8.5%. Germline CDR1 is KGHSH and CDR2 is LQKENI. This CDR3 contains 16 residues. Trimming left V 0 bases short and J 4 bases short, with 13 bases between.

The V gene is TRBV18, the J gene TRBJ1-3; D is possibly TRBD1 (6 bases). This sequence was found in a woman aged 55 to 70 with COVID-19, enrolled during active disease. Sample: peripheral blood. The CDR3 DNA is TGTGCCAGCTCACCACCAGAGGGGGTGAGAGGAAACACCATATATTTT. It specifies CASSPPEGVRGNTIYF.